These 13 T cell receptor beta chains were sequenced from one sample in a study of cytomegalovirus exposure and HLA in healthy donors. The PCR had 60 Vbeta and 13 Jbeta primers. The table came from immunoSEQ multiplex PCR; TCRdb's copy has only in-frame clones and leaves some out. The profile covers some 150,000 clones, with 79% appearing a single time and roughly 6.8% taken by the ten largest. Material for sequencing was PBMCs. The source of these receptors is a man aged 50 to 59 in good health and CMV-seropositive.

The rearrangement uses TRBV27 and TRBJ1-4; the match to TRBD1 covers 9 bases. Germline trimming cut 3 bases from V and 8 bases from J; bases unmatched to any gene: 7. Germline values: CDR1 MNHEY, CDR2 SMNVEV (reference sequence). This CDR3 contains 15 residues. CDR3 DNA: TGTGCCAGCAGTTTCTACAGGGGGCAACGGGAAAAACTGTTTTTT. Translating it yields CASSFYRGQREKLFF.

The chain couples TRBV5-4 to TRBJ2-7; the match to TRBD1 covers 7 bases. The length of the CDR3 is 14 residues. CDR1 and CDR2 (germline): SGHNT, YYREEE (reference sequence). The J segment lost 6 bases and the V segment lost 0 bases, leaving 6 bases of the junction unmatched. CDR3 loop: CASSLAKGACEQYF. The CDR3, as DNA: TGTGCCAGCAGCTTGGCAAAGGGGGCGTGCGAGCAGTACTTC.

This chain joins TRBV30 and TRBJ2-1, with 9 bases aligning to TRBD2. Trimming cost V 4 bases and J 0 bases; bases outside gene matches: 1. The CDR3 sequence is 14 residues long. The V gene's germline CDR1 is GTSNPN and CDR2 SVGIG (reference sequence). The CDR3 DNA is TGTGCCTGGACTAGCGGGGTCTCCTACAATGAGCAGTTCTTC. This sequence encodes CAWTSGVSYNEQFF. Together with reference TRBV30 and TRBJ2-1, the CDR3 gives the full variable domain: SQTIHQWPATLVQPVGSPLSLECTVEGTSNPNLYWYRQAAGRGLQLLFYSVGIGQISSEVPQNLSASRPQDRQFILSSKKLLLSDSGFYLCAWTSGVSYNEQFFGPGTRLTVL.

This clone was seen a handful of times. V usage is TRBV7-9 and J usage is TRBJ2-3; 7 bases agree with TRBD2. V dropped 3 bases and J dropped 4; count of bases not matched to a gene: 7. CDR1 and CDR2 from the germline V gene are SEHNR and FQNEAQ (reference sequence). The CDR3 contains 15 residues. CDR3 sequence (DNA): TGTGCCAGCAGCTTCTGGGGGGGAGTTCCAGATACGCAGTATTTT. This encodes CASSFWGGVPDTQYF.

V usage is TRBV10-2 and J usage is TRBJ1-5, with D uncertain. The germline V and J ends were trimmed by 8 bases and 2 bases, with 10 bases remaining between them. This CDR3 comprises 13 residues. Germline V gene data show CDR1 as WSHSY and CDR2 as SAAADI. CDR3 nucleotide sequence: TGCGCCAGCGGATTGGCGGGCAATCAGCCCCAGCATTTT. It encodes CASGLAGNQPQHF.

The chain recombines TRBV14 with TRBJ2-5, with 12 bases aligning to TRBD1. The trim removed 3 bases at V and 4 bases at J, leaving 15 bases unmatched. Germline values: CDR1 SGHDN, CDR2 FVKESK. The CDR3 is made up of 19 amino acids. The CDR3 region has the DNA TGTGCCAGCAGCCACCCCGGGACAGGGGGCGTGTCGGGTGCAGAGACCCAGTACTTC. It is translated as CASSHPGTGGVSGAETQYF.

This clone was observed a few times. Its ends do not fully match the called genes, so a read error is possible. The rearrangement joins TRBV7-7 to TRBJ2-5; TRBD2 aligns across 7 bases. This CDR3 comprises 13 residues. Per germline, CDR1 SSHAT and CDR2 FNYEAQ (reference sequence). The CDR3 reads CASSQVREETQYF. The CDR3 bases are TGTGCTAGCAGCCAGGTGCGGGAGGAGACCCAGTACTTC. The full variable domain, rest sourced from reference TRBV7-7 and TRBJ2-5, is GAGVSQSPRYKVTKRGQDVTLRCDPISSHATLYWYQQALGQGPEFLTYFNYEAQPDKSGLPSDRFSAERPEGSISTLTIQRTEQRDSAMYRCASSQVREETQYFGPGTRLLVL.

The chain employs TRBV9 and TRBJ2-1; D unclear. Deletions cut 0 bases from V and 4 bases from J, with 11 bases between. This CDR3 spans 15 amino acids. Per the germline V gene, CDR1 is SGDLS and CDR2 is YYNGEE. The CDR3 is CASSVVSGSYNEQFF. The CDR3 DNA follows: TGTGCCAGCAGCGTAGTTTCGGGTTCTTACAATGAGCAGTTCTTC.

The V and J genes are TRBV14 and TRBJ1-1; 7 positions agree with TRBD1. The germline V gene has CDR1 SGHDN and CDR2 FVKESK. The CDR3 covers 16 residues. Unmatched junction bases numbered 8, after V lost 4 bases and J lost 0 bases. CDR3 nucleotide sequence: TGTGCCAGCAGCCGAACCAGAGGGGGCATGAACACTGAAGCTTTCTTT. It translates to CASSRTRGGMNTEAFF. Drawing the rest from reference TRBV14 and TRBJ1-1, the complete variable domain is EAGVTQFPSHSVIEKGQTVTLRCDPISGHDNLYWYRRVMGKEIKFLLHFVKESKQDESGMPNNRFLAERTGGTYSTLKVQPAELEDSGVYFCASSRTRGGMNTEAFFGQGTRLTVV.

In this sample, this clone turned up once. The chain is built from TRBV5-1 and TRBJ1-5, with D possibly matching TRBD1 (5 bases). The length of the CDR3 is 16 residues. The V end was cut by 0 bases, the J end by 0 bases, with 10 bases between. Germline values: CDR1 SGHRS, CDR2 YFSETQ. CDR3: CASSLGSGGSNQPQHF. The CDR3 DNA reads as TGCGCCAGCAGCTTGGGGTCCGGGGGTAGCAATCAGCCCCAGCATTTT.

The chain recombines TRBV4-2 with TRBJ2-3; D call uncertain. V was clipped by 1 base and J by 2 bases, with 13 bases between them. This CDR3 has 16 residues. Germline V lookup: CDR1 LGHNA, CDR2 YNFKEQ. The CDR3 nucleotides are TGTGCCAGCAGCCAAGCCCCCGGTTTCTTCACAGATACGCAGTATTTT. Amino acid sequence: CASSQAPGFFTDTQYF.

This chain joins TRBV27 and TRBJ2-3, with TRBD1 matching over 11 bases. Germline V gene lookup returns CDR1 MNHEY and CDR2 SMNVEV (reference sequence). J was trimmed by 4 bases and V by 5 bases; bases with no gene match: 5. The CDR3 contains 15 residues. The CDR3 bases are TGTGCCAGCAGTCTCGGACAGGGGGCCCCAGATACGCAGTATTTT. Encoded protein: CASSLGQGAPDTQYF.

This sequence joins TRBV11-2 and TRBJ1-2; 9 bases agree with TRBD1. The trim removed 5 bases at V and 4 bases at J, leaving 8 bases unmatched. CDR3 length equals 15 residues. The germline V gene has CDR1 SGHAT and CDR2 FQNNGV. CDR3 sequence reads: CASSEGQGHFYGYTF. Here the CDR3 DNA reads TGTGCCAGCAGCGAGGGACAGGGCCACTTCTATGGCTACACCTTC.